The rows below give T cell receptor beta chains drawn from one sample of a study of OX40 agonist ivuxolimab in advanced cancers. Sequencing was performed with immunoSEQ multiplex PCR; in TCRdb, only in-frame clones are kept and a portion is missing. This sample has about 47,000 clones, with about 83% found just once. Sequenced here: CD4+ or CD8+ T cells sorted from blood, sampled in a trial of the OX40 agonist ivuxolimab. These TCRs come from an adult with an advanced solid tumor such as melanoma, head and neck, liver or kidney cancer. The CDR3 runs from the conserved cysteine through the conserved F or W. A D gene is named only where the DNA matches it firmly. Clone size is stated in some rows and not others, as once, few, many or a class when expanded.

D,J,length,V,size,DNA,CDR3
.,TRBJ1-5,14,TRBV25-1,.,TGTGTCAGCAGTGGCCAGGGTAGCAATCAGCCCCAGCATTTT,CVSSGQGSNQPQHF
.,TRBJ1-5,19,TRBV28,.,TGTGCCAGCAGTTTGGGCAGGGACCGACACCTTTTGTTGTATCAGCCCCAGCATTTT,CASSLGRDRHLLLYQPQHF
.,TRBJ2-7,17,TRBV23-1,.,TGCGCCAGCAGCCCCGGGACCGCAAAAAATTCACCCTACGAGCAGTACTTC,CASSPGTAKNSPYEQYF
.,TRBJ2-7,14,TRBV28,.,TGTGCCAGCAGTTCACCTCCCTCGACCTACGAGCAGTACTTC,CASSSPPSTYEQYF
.,TRBJ2-3,16,TRBV19,.,TGTGCCAGTAGTATTGCAGTCGGCTATAACACAGATACGCAGTATTTT,CASSIAVGYNTDTQYF
.,TRBJ1-2,15,TRBV18,.,TGTGCCAGCTCGCCTTGGACGGGGCGAAGCAGTGGCTACACCTTC,CASSPWTGRSSGYTF
TRBD1,TRBJ2-5,16,TRBV28,few,TGTGCCAGCAGTCCAATGACAGGGAAGGATAAAGAGACCCAGTACTTC,CASSPMTGKDKETQYF
TRBD2,TRBJ2-3,17,TRBV29-1,once,TGCAGCGTTGAACAGACTAGCGGGACTCTGAGCACAGATACGCAGTATTTT,CSVEQTSGTLSTDTQYF
.,TRBJ2-7,14,TRBV28,once,TGTGCCAGCAGTTTATGGAGGGAACTCTACGAGCAGTACTTC,CASSLWRELYEQYF
.,TRBJ1-4,13,TRBV2,few,TGTGCCAGCAGCAGGGATCATAATGAAAAACTGTTTTTT,CASSRDHNEKLFF
.,TRBJ2-5,13,TRBV11-3,.,TGTGCCAGCGCTACGGGGCCCCAAGAGACCCAGTACTTC,CASATGPQETQYF
TRBD1,TRBJ2-7,15,TRBV6-5,.,TGTGCCAGCAGTTACTCTTCGACAGGGGTGGACGAGCAGTACTTC,CASSYSSTGVDEQYF
.,TRBJ1-2,12,TRBV2,.,TGTGCCAGAAACCGGGAATTCTATGGCTACACCTTC,CARNREFYGYTF
.,TRBJ2-5,17,TRBV4-1,.,TGCGCCAGCAGCCAAGATTTAGAAGGGAGGAGGGAAGAGACCCAGTACTTC,CASSQDLEGRREETQYF
TRBD2,TRBJ2-7,14,TRBV4-2,.,TGTGCCAGCAGCCAGGGGACTAGCTCCTACGAGCAGTACTTC,CASSQGTSSYEQYF
.,TRBJ2-3,16,TRBV7-3,.,TGTGCCAGCAGCTTAGGAGGGGGCAGAAGCACAGATACGCAGTATTTT,CASSLGGGRSTDTQYF
.,TRBJ1-5,15,TRBV4-3,.,TGCGCCAGCAGCCATCTGGGACCGTCCAATCAGCCCCAGCATTTT,CASSHLGPSNQPQHF
.,TRBJ2-7,15,TRBV18,.,TGTGCCAGCTCACCACCCCAGGGGCGCAATGGCGAGCAGTACTTC,CASSPPQGRNGEQYF
TRBD1,TRBJ1-4,15,TRBV7-9,.,TGTGCCAGCAGCCCCTCCCAGGGGGGGTCTGAAAAACTGTTTTTT,CASSPSQGGSEKLFF
.,TRBJ2-5,16,TRBV18,.,TGTGCCAGCTCACCCCTTTCGGGAGTGGGTCAGGAGACCCAGTACTTC,CASSPLSGVGQETQYF
TRBD1,TRBJ1-1,14,TRBV7-3,.,TGTGCCAGCAGCAGGACAGGGGGCGACACTGAAGCTTTCTTT,CASSRTGGDTEAFF
.,TRBJ1-5,14,TRBV25-1,.,TGTGCCAGCAGTGAAGCCCCAGGGAATCAGCCCCAGCATTTT,CASSEAPGNQPQHF
.,TRBJ1-2,13,TRBV28,.,TGTGCCAGCAGATTGTCGGGTTACTATGGCTACACCTTC,CASRLSGYYGYTF
TRBD2,TRBJ2-1,16,TRBV5-1,few,TGCGCCAGCAGCTCGAGACTAGCGGGGGCCTTCGGTGAGCAGTTCTTC,CASSSRLAGAFGEQFF
TRBD1,TRBJ2-1,15,TRBV5-1,.,TGCGCCAGCAGCTTGGCTAAGACAGGGTCTAATGAGCAGTTCTTC,CASSLAKTGSNEQFF
.,TRBJ2-3,15,TRBV10-2,.,TGCGCCAGCAGTGGTTGGACAACTAGCACAGATACGCAGTATTTT,CASSGWTTSTDTQYF
TRBD2,TRBJ2-3,15,TRBV29-1,.,TGCAGCGTTGCGGGACTAGCGGGACAAGCAGATACGCAGTATTTT,CSVAGLAGQADTQYF
.,TRBJ2-6,14,TRBV6-1,.,TGTGCCAGCAGTGCCGTATTTGGGGCCAACGTCCTGACTTTC,CASSAVFGANVLTF
.,TRBJ1-4,15,TRBV4-1,few,TGCGCCAGCAGCCAAGAACGGCAGAATAATGAAAAACTGTTTTTT,CASSQERQNNEKLFF
.,TRBJ2-1,14,TRBV28,.,TGTGCCAGCACCACACCCCACAGGGCCAATGAGCAGTTCTTC,CASTTPHRANEQFF
TRBD1,TRBJ2-7,15,TRBV6-6,.,TGTGCCAGCAGTAGAACAGGGGGGAGCTCCTACGAGCAGTACTTC,CASSRTGGSSYEQYF
.,TRBJ2-7,13,TRBV11-2,.,TGTGCCAGCAGCTTATCGATGAGGGACGAGCAGTACTTC,CASSLSMRDEQYF
TRBD2,TRBJ2-1,15,TRBV5-5,.,TGTGCCAGCAGCTTACTAGCGGGCTCGTACAATGAGCAGTTCTTC,CASSLLAGSYNEQFF
TRBD2,TRBJ2-7,17,TRBV11-2,.,TGTGCCAGCAGCTTATTACTAGCGGGGGATGGCTCCTACGAGCAGTACTTC,CASSLLLAGDGSYEQYF
.,TRBJ1-1,13,TRBV11-3,.,TGTGCCAGCAGCTTAGGTCCGGGAACTGAAGCTTTCTTT,CASSLGPGTEAFF
.,TRBJ1-3,14,TRBV9,.,TGTGCCAGCAGCGTTTCCCCCGGCGGAAACACCATATATTTT,CASSVSPGGNTIYF
TRBD1,TRBJ2-1,17,TRBV18,.,TGTGCCAGCTCACCTAATACAGGGGGGTTCTCCTACAATGAGCAGTTCTTC,CASSPNTGGFSYNEQFF
TRBD2,TRBJ2-3,14,TRBV10-3,.,TGTGCCATCAGCTTCAGCGGGAGCGGCGATACGCAGTATTTT,CAISFSGSGDTQYF
TRBD1,TRBJ1-5,14,TRBV2,.,TGTGCCAGCAGTGAAGGACAGGGGTATCAGCCCCAGCATTTT,CASSEGQGYQPQHF
TRBD1,TRBJ2-2,16,TRBV15,.,TGTGCCACCAGCTTCGGGACAGGGAGGTCCACCGGGGAGCTGTTTTTT,CATSFGTGRSTGELFF
TRBD1,TRBJ1-2,14,TRBV5-4,.,TGTGCCAGCAGCCCTACCCACAGGGGAAGGGGCTACACCTTC,CASSPTHRGRGYTF
.,TRBJ1-2,14,TRBV2,.,TGTGCCAGCAGTGAAAGGGTACCGCCTTATGGCTACACCTTC,CASSERVPPYGYTF
TRBD2,TRBJ2-2,16,TRBV18,.,TGTGCCAGCTCACCTGCGGGAGTCGGTAACACCGGGGAGCTGTTTTTT,CASSPAGVGNTGELFF
.,TRBJ1-2,15,TRBV7-2,.,TGTGCCAGCAGCCCCTCGGAGAGGCCTGGCCCTGGCTACACCTTC,CASSPSERPGPGYTF
TRBD2,TRBJ2-3,16,TRBV5-4,.,TGTGCCAGCAGCTTTCGGCGGGAGGGCCGTACAGATACGCAGTATTTT,CASSFRREGRTDTQYF
TRBD2,TRBJ2-2,15,TRBV28,.,TGTGCCAGCAGTTTACTAGCGGAGAACACCGGGGAGCTGTTTTTT,CASSLLAENTGELFF
.,TRBJ1-4,14,TRBV5-1,.,TGCGCCAGCAGGGGAGGGGGGGCGGATGAAAAACTGTTTTTT,CASRGGGADEKLFF
.,TRBJ2-3,14,TRBV6-6,.,TGTGCCAGCAGTCCGCGACGGGACACAGATACGCAGTATTTT,CASSPRRDTDTQYF
TRBD2,TRBJ2-7,17,TRBV5-4,.,TGTGCCAGCAGCTTGGGTGCTAGCGGGAGAGTCCCCTACGAGCAGTACTTC,CASSLGASGRVPYEQYF
.,TRBJ1-5,16,TRBV5-8,.,TGTGCCAGCAGCTTGGTTCGGGGTCCCACCAATCAGCCCCAGCATTTT,CASSLVRGPTNQPQHF
TRBD1,TRBJ1-5,15,TRBV15,once,TGTGCCACCAGCAGAGCAGGGACAGCTTATCAGCCCCAGCATTTT,CATSRAGTAYQPQHF
TRBD1,TRBJ2-3,14,TRBV7-8,.,TGTGCCAGCAGCAAGTCCACAGGGGCAGATACGCAGTATTTT,CASSKSTGADTQYF
.,TRBJ1-1,15,TRBV4-1,.,TGCGCCAGCAGCCAAGTCTCATCCGGGGTCACTGAAGCTTTCTTT,CASSQVSSGVTEAFF
.,TRBJ2-7,13,TRBV9,.,TGTGCCAGCAGCGTCGCAGCCTCCTACGAGCAGTACTTC,CASSVAASYEQYF
TRBD2,TRBJ2-1,14,TRBV2,.,TGTGCCAGCAAGGATAGCGGGAGGGGGATTGAGCAGTTCTTC,CASKDSGRGIEQFF
.,TRBJ2-2,16,TRBV7-2,few,TGTGCCAGCAGCTTACAAGTGACAACAAACACCGGGGAGCTGTTTTTT,CASSLQVTTNTGELFF
TRBD1,TRBJ1-5,15,TRBV18,.,TGTGCCAGCTCAGCAAGGACAGGGAGCAATCAGCCCCAGCATTTT,CASSARTGSNQPQHF
TRBD1,TRBJ2-7,18,TRBV7-3,.,TGTGCCAGCAGCTTATCCCCCCCGGACAGGGTACGTAATGACGAGCAGTACTTC,CASSLSPPDRVRNDEQYF
TRBD2,TRBJ2-1,15,TRBV6-6,.,TGTGCCAGCAGGGAGGGACTAGCGGGATTGGATGAGCAGTTCTTC,CASREGLAGLDEQFF